One T cell receptor beta chain is described in this entry. The clone's antigen remains unknown. No quality values exist for individual bases; no much larger clone is one base distant. Samples from volunteer blood donors who had recovered from COVID-19 were contributed by a second Seattle source. Collaborating institutions collected whole blood in K2EDTA tubes following their own protocols. For TCRbeta analysis, collaborators shipped samples in one of three forms: frozen whole blood, isolated PBMCs, or DNA extracted from either of those sample types. Reading the germline V gene gives CDR1 SGHTA and CDR2 FQGNSA. From cysteine to phenylalanine, the CDR3 is 15 amino acids long. Solely the CDR3 DNA is kept, with 45 bases framed from the first base. V has 4 bases trimmed and J has 9 bases trimmed; junction bases matching no gene number 10. The sample is drawn from a study of blood T cell repertoires in COVID-19 (dated by TCRdb to about 2020). Background on the whole study: Collaborator samples came from the United States, Italy and Spain and covered acute and convalescent phases of COVID-19. Where available, HLA class I and class II types were obtained from metadata supplied by the sample provider rather than from assay-based typing. The repertoires were made available in a free public database intended to serve as a resource for research on the immune response to SARS-CoV-2. Subjects who had been exposed to COVID-19, were actively infected with it, or had recovered from it provided the deeply sampled blood TCRbeta repertoires that made up the dataset. The prospective study material was composed of cDNA or gDNA derived from T cells, B-cell-depleted T cells, or PBMCs. The sample metadata nearly always contained a de-identified subject ID, COVID-19 status, age in years and sex. The samples were drawn from the first 160 participants of the ongoing ImmuneRACE study and from 1,254 subjects provided by 6 global collaborators. The study at large found these results: How much clinical and demographic metadata was included differed by source and by participant, and the metadata was provided uncurated.

The immunoSEQ Assay, a bias-controlled multiplex PCR, was used to amplify TCRbeta CDR3 regions from genomic DNA. As for how the authors treated the data: The number of nucleated cells in each sample was estimated by amplification of reference gene primers within the assay. To quantify the absolute abundance of each unique TCRbeta CDR3 rearrangement, sequence reads were collapsed and filtered. For each sample, productive Simpson clonality was calculated as the square root of Simpson's diversity index over productive rearrangements. TCRdb took over this immuneACCESS table, retaining in-frame rearrangements with V and J assigned. Such tables are incomplete; in checked studies, under half of the missing clones stem from an unresolved V gene, and the remainder is unexplained. V and J calls and clone size are as listed in that table; D and trimming were resolved from the DNA. The sample table lists 200,000 to 250,000 clones, more than 75% of them with a count of one. Around 1.7% of the sample rests with the top ten.

The sample comprised peripheral blood. The sequence joins TRBV7-2 to TRBJ2-1; TRBD2 matches 9 bases in the middle. The TCR originated in a woman aged 55 to 70 who had recovered from COVID-19. In nucleotides, the sequence is TGTGCCAGCAGCTCCGTTGGGCGGGGGGGCAGTGAGCAGTTCTTC. Its product reads: CASSSVGRGGSEQFF. The reference TRBV7-2 and TRBJ2-1 proteins fill in what lies around the CDR3, so the full variable domain reads GAGVSQSPSNKVTEKGKDVELRCDPISGHTALYWYRQSLGQGLEFLIYFQGNSAPDKSGLPSDRFSAERTGGSVSTLTIQRTQQEDSAVYLCASSSVGRGGSEQFFGPGTRLTVL.